This T cell receptor (beta chain) was found in a study of neurological immune-mediated disorders. A 10-nucleotide random UMI tagged transcripts in template-switch 5'RACE cDNA synthesis. In TCRdb, the 5' RACE reads were re-called with MiXCR into one record per CDR3 protein. The data hold roughly 100,000 distinct CDR3 sequences, with around 3.3% observed a single time. This clonotype appeared many times. The antigen remains undetermined. V lost 1 base and J 7 bases, leaving 19 bases between the germline ends. Germline V gives CDR1 LGHDT, CDR2 YNNKEL (reference sequence). CDR3 length: 16 residues. General study points: Clinical features showed no association with the multiple sclerosis repertoire cluster, and MRI features showed none either.

The chain has TRBV3-1 and TRBJ1-2, with D perhaps matching TRBD1 (5 bases). Sequencing used PBMCs. The source is a young woman with multiple sclerosis. CDR3 region: CASSQVFRAGTSGYTF. The CDR3 region has the DNA TGTGCCAGCAGCCAAGTTTTCAGGGCCGGGACGTCTGGCTACACCTTC. The entire variable domain, with the rest obtained from reference TRBV3-1 and TRBJ1-2, is as follows: DTAVSQTPKYLVTQMGNDKSIKCEQNLGHDTMYWYKQDSKKFLKIMFSYNNKELIINETVPNRFSPKSPDKAHLNLHINSLELGDSAVYFCASSQVFRAGTSGYTFGSGTRLTVV.